This passage covers 17 T cell receptor beta chains from one sample sequenced in a study of shared clonotypes between healthy human individuals. Profiled with immunoSEQ multiplex PCR; TCRdb holds only in-frame clones, not every one. Of 150,000 to 200,000 clones listed, around 93% are singletons. The specimen sequenced was naive CD4+ T cells sorted from blood. The subset here: CD45RA+ positively selected. These receptors were obtained from a woman between 25 and 40 years old in good health.

Here the CDR3 reads CATGTSTAPYEQYF. DNA of the CDR3: TGTGCCACCGGGACCTCGACAGCCCCCTACGAGCAGTACTTC. The rearrangement uses TRBV28 and TRBJ2-7; TRBD1 or TRBD2 may be the D gene (5 bases each). Trimming took 10 bases from V and 2 from J, leaving 18 bases between them. The CDR3 extends over 14 amino acids. Per germline, CDR1 MDHEN and CDR2 SYDVKM.

Concerning this clone: Mismatch with germline at one junction end may stem from a read error. The rearrangement uses TRBV6-5 and TRBJ2-1; 9 nucleotides agree with TRBD1. CDR1 and CDR2 (germline): MNHEY, SVGAGI. The CDR3 extends over 13 amino acids. DNA of the CDR3: TGTGCCAGTATAAATCAAAGGTGGGACAGGGTCGTCTTC. Its protein is CASINQRWDRVVF.

The chain is built from TRBV4-1 and TRBJ1-1; 9 positions match TRBD1. The CDR3 is 16 amino acids. The V segment lost 2 bases and the J segment 5 bases; nucleotides outside the gene matches: 9. Germline CDR1 is MGHRA and CDR2 is YSYEKL. The CDR3: CASSQLFRGQGTEAFF. CDR3 bases: TGCGCCAGCAGCCAACTTTTCAGAGGACAGGGGACTGAAGCTTTCTTT.

Here the CDR3 DNA reads TGTGCCAGCAGCGGACAGGGGTCTTTGATCGATGGCTACACCTTC. It is translated as CASSGQGSLIDGYTF. This rearrangement joins TRBV6-6 to TRBJ1-2, with TRBD1 matching over 9 bases. CDR1 is MNHNY and CDR2 is SVGAGI in the germline V gene (reference sequence). V dropped 6 bases and J dropped 6; count of bases not matched to a gene: 11. CDR3 length: 15 amino acids.

The J gene is TRBJ2-3, the V gene TRBV27; D may be TRBD1 (6 bases). V lost 3 bases to trimming and J lost 6 bases, with 19 bases between them. This CDR3 region has 16 residues. CDR1 and CDR2 from the germline V gene are MNHEY and SMNVEV (reference sequence). The CDR3 sequence: CASSLGALPEADTQYF. Written as DNA, the CDR3 is TGTGCCAGCAGTTTGGGGGCCCTCCCAGAAGCGGATACGCAGTATTTT.

The chain joins TRBV30 to TRBJ1-1; 12 bases are shared with TRBD1. The CDR3 spans 16 residues. Germline V CDR1 and CDR2: GTSNPN, SVGIG (reference sequence). Trimming removed 1 base from V and 0 bases from J; junction bases left unmatched: 3. In nucleotides, the CDR3 is TGTGCCTGGAGTGGTGGGACAGGGGGCATGAACACTGAAGCTTTCTTT. Protein sequence: CAWSGGTGGMNTEAFF.

The J gene is TRBJ2-7, the V gene TRBV5-1; TRBD1 matches at 9 bases. Germline lookup yields CDR1 SGHRS and CDR2 YFSETQ. CDR3 size: 14 residues. V was clipped by 4 bases and J by 3 bases; unmatched bases: 5. This chain's CDR3 is CASSPTGGGYEQYF. In DNA, the CDR3 is TGCGCCAGCAGCCCTACAGGGGGCGGCTACGAGCAGTACTTC.

The rearrangement uses TRBV6-1 and TRBJ1-5; D is uncertain. Germline assignment: CDR1 MNHNS and CDR2 SASEGT. CDR3 size: 15 residues. The V end was cut by 6 bases, the J end by 2 bases, with 14 bases between. The CDR3 loop is CASSTGLWGNQPQHF. The CDR3 nucleotides are TGTGCCAGCAGCACCGGGTTATGGGGCAATCAGCCCCAGCATTTT.

V is TRBV14 and J is TRBJ2-1; 8 bases align to TRBD2. This CDR3 contains 17 residues. J gave up 5 bases and V 4 bases, and 13 bases lay outside the gene matches. Germline CDR1 reads SGHDN; CDR2 reads FVKESK. The CDR3 region is CASSPGSGLEYHNEQFF. The CDR3 DNA follows: TGTGCCAGCAGCCCAGGGTCGGGACTAGAGTACCACAATGAGCAGTTCTTC.

The chain combines TRBV2 with TRBJ2-7, with 7 nucleotides matching TRBD1. The CDR3 covers 11 residues. Losses at the gene ends were 6 bases for V and 6 bases for J; bases not matched to a gene: 2. Germline CDR1 SNHLY, CDR2 FYNNEI. Here the CDR3 DNA reads TGTGCCAGCAGACAGGGGTTCGAGCAGTACTTC. It codes for CASRQGFEQYF.

In this sample, this clone turned up once. The chain couples TRBV27 to TRBJ1-2; D may be TRBD1 (5 bases). CDR1 MNHEY and CDR2 SMNVEV come from the germline V gene (reference sequence). This CDR3 comprises 17 residues. Trimming pared 5 bases from V and 4 bases from J, leaving 23 bases between. CDR3 sequence: CASSPQRGSPFPYGYTF. CDR3 nucleotide sequence: TGTGCCAGCAGTCCCCAGAGGGGCAGCCCGTTCCCCTATGGCTACACCTTC.

This sequence joins TRBV18 and TRBJ1-1, with D perhaps TRBD1 (5 bases). The CDR3 runs 14 residues. CDR1 and CDR2 from the germline V gene are KGHSH and LQKENI. Trimming removed 4 bases at V and 3 bases at J, with 12 bases between. DNA for the CDR3: TGTGCCAGCTCACAATCCACGGGGGACACTGAAGCTTTCTTT. Its protein is CASSQSTGDTEAFF. Looking up the rest from reference TRBV18 and TRBJ1-1 gives the full variable domain: NAGVMQNPRHLVRRRGQEARLRCSPMKGHSHVYWYRQLPEEGLKFMVYLQKENIIDESGMPKERFSAEFPKEGPSILRIQQVVRGDSAAYFCASSQSTGDTEAFFGQGTRLTVV.

CDR3: CATAVVGREAAQRAYEQYF. In nucleotides, the CDR3 is TGCGCCACAGCAGTTGTAGGTCGGGAAGCGGCCCAGCGGGCCTACGAGCAGTACTTC. The chain combines TRBV10-1 with TRBJ2-5; D possibly corresponds to TRBD2 (6 bases). The better agreement between TRBJ2-7 and the DNA end casts doubt on the J call. The CDR3 length is 19 residues. The germline CDR1 and CDR2 sequences are WNHNN and SYGVQD (reference sequence).

This clone was counted a few times. The chain carries TRBV18 and TRBJ1-5; the D gene is possibly TRBD1 (6 bases). The CDR3 length is 13 residues. Looked up from germline, CDR1 is KGHSH and CDR2 is LQKENI. V was cut by 2 bases and J by 4 bases, with 6 bases left in between. The CDR3 DNA is TGTGCCAGCTCACCAACAGGGAATCAGCCCCAGCATTTT. As protein: CASSPTGNQPQHF.

The V gene is TRBV4-1, the J gene TRBJ2-6; TRBD1 or TRBD2 may be the D gene (5 bases each). V was cut by 3 bases and J by 0 bases, with 24 bases left in between. Germline V gene lookup returns CDR1 MGHRA and CDR2 YSYEKL. This CDR3 comprises 21 residues. The CDR3 nucleotides are TGCGCCAGCAGCCACTGGCCTTCGGGGCCACGCCTCAGCTCTGGGGCCAACGTCCTGACTTTC. This translates into CASSHWPSGPRLSSGANVLTF.

This rearrangement joins TRBV11-2 to TRBJ2-2; 9 bases agree with TRBD1. The CDR3 is 15 residues long. Trimming removed 6 bases from V and 4 bases from J; junction bases left unmatched: 6. Germline V gene sequence: CDR1 SGHAT, CDR2 FQNNGV. CDR3 amino acids: CASRRTGAGTGELFF. CDR3 in DNA: TGTGCCAGCAGGAGGACAGGGGCGGGCACCGGGGAGCTGTTTTTT.

The V and J genes are TRBV19 and TRBJ1-1; D is unresolved. The germline V and J ends were trimmed by 6 bases and 6 bases, with 14 bases remaining between them. Germline-derived CDR1 and CDR2 are LNHDA and SQIVND (reference sequence). The length of the CDR3 is 13 residues. CDR3 sequence: CASSQELGPEAFF. The CDR3 nucleotides are TGTGCCAGTAGCCAGGAGTTAGGTCCTGAAGCTTTCTTT.